A few counts support the clone carrying this TCR beta chain. This CDR3 contains 15 residues. From germline, CDR1 is SGHNT and CDR2 YYREEE (reference sequence). V lost 4 bases to trimming and J lost 8 bases; unmatched junction nucleotides: 10. The source of the sample is a study of blood T cell repertoires in COVID-19. The method was immunoSEQ multiplex PCR; TCRdb's version includes in-frame clones alone and lacks a portion of them. In the table there are under 250,000 clones, approximately 86% of which are singletons. The chain couples TRBV5-4 to TRBJ2-1; 9 nucleotides align to TRBD1. This TCR derives from an older woman with active or convalescent COVID-19. Sequenced material: peripheral blood. The CDR3, as DNA: TGTGCCAGCAGCAAGGGACAGGGAAGAGAGGATGAGCAGTTCTTC. As protein: CASSKGQGREDEQFF.